This is a list of T cell receptor beta chains from one sample in a study of cytomegalovirus exposure and HLA in healthy donors. Here immunoSEQ multiplex PCR was the method, and the copy in TCRdb shows in-frame clones only, minus some. The sample contains over 150,000 clones, about 64% of which appear only once. The sample taken for sequencing was PBMCs. The receptors here all came from a man aged 50 or older in good health and CMV-seronegative. Both conserved end residues are part of each CDR3. Each record gives: D gene, clone size, V gene, J gene, CDR3 protein, CDR3 DNA. D genes are given only for firm matches. For some rows the clone size is stated as once, few or many, or as a class when expanded; others skip it.

-	-	TRBV28	TRBJ2-6	CASSFGEDSGANVLTF	TGTGCCAGCAGTTTTGGGGAGGACTCTGGGGCCAACGTCCTGACTTTC
TRBD1	-	TRBV7-7	TRBJ2-1	CASSLGTGTGAYNEQFF	TGTGCTAGCAGCTTAGGGACCGGGACAGGAGCTTACAATGAGCAGTTCTTC
TRBD1	-	TRBV28	TRBJ1-1	CASSFENRGLLF	TGTGCCAGCAGTTTTGAGAACAGGGGGTTACTCTTT
TRBD2	-	TRBV5-1	TRBJ2-7	CASSLYGGASIEQYF	TGCGCCAGCAGCTTGTACGGGGGGGCCTCGATCGAGCAGTACTTC
TRBD2	-	TRBV5-5	TRBJ2-5	CASSLSSGGGQETQYF	TGTGCCAGCAGCTTGAGTAGCGGGGGAGGTCAAGAGACCCAGTACTTC
TRBD2	few	TRBV2	TRBJ2-3	CASSEEASGGFTDTQYF	TGTGCCAGCAGTGAAGAGGCTAGCGGGGGGTTCACAGATACGCAGTATTTT
-	-	TRBV5-4	TRBJ1-1	CASSLGQIEAFF	TGTGCCAGCAGCTTGGGTCAGATTGAAGCTTTCTTT
-	-	TRBV27	TRBJ2-6	CASRDSSSGANVLTF	TGTGCCAGCAGAGACAGTAGCTCTGGGGCCAACGTCCTGACTTTC
-	-	TRBV6-1	TRBJ2-1	CASSGEQGRNDEQFF	TGTGCCAGCAGTGGAGAACAGGGGAGGAATGATGAGCAGTTCTTC
-	-	TRBV7-2	TRBJ1-5	CASSRQAFNQPQHF	TGTGCCAGCAGCCGACAGGCGTTCAATCAGCCCCAGCATTTT
-	few	TRBV4-2	TRBJ1-4	CASSHSYRATNEKLFF	TGTGCCAGCAGCCATTCCTACAGGGCAACTAATGAAAAACTGTTTTTT
-	-	TRBV6-1	TRBJ1-2	CASTPNYGYTF	TGTGCCAGCACCCCGAACTATGGCTACACCTTC
-	-	TRBV5-1	TRBJ1-2	CASSLAGGGYGYTF	TGCGCCAGCAGCTTGGCCGGCGGGGGCTATGGCTACACCTTC
-	-	TRBV28	TRBJ1-1	CASIPAGSNTEAFF	TGTGCCAGCATTCCGGCAGGTTCGAACACTGAAGCTTTCTTT
-	-	TRBV7-3	TRBJ2-1	CASSLEARGVNEQFF	TGTGCCAGCAGCTTAGAAGCACGCGGGGTGAATGAGCAGTTCTTC
-	-	TRBV6-5	TRBJ2-6	CASSYRGSGANVLTF	TGTGCCAGCAGTTACAGGGGTTCTGGGGCCAACGTCCTGACTTTC
-	-	TRBV6-1	TRBJ1-5	CASKGVNGGNQPQHF	TGTGCCAGCAAAGGGGTAAATGGAGGCAATCAGCCCCAGCATTTT
TRBD2	-	TRBV7-9	TRBJ2-1	CASSLGGGGYNEQFF	TGTGCCAGCAGCTTAGGGGGGGGTGGATACAATGAGCAGTTCTTC
TRBD1	-	TRBV5-4	TRBJ2-7	CASSLTTGAPYEQYF	TGTGCCAGCAGCTTGACGACAGGGGCTCCCTACGAGCAGTACTTC
-	-	TRBV28	TRBJ1-2	CASSLRNQLRGYTF	TGTGCCAGCAGTTTAAGAAACCAACTGAGAGGCTACACCTTC
TRBD1	-	TRBV6-1	TRBJ1-3	CASSVAPGQLRTGNTIYF	TGTGCCAGCAGTGTCGCTCCGGGACAGTTACGGACTGGAAACACCATATATTTT
TRBD2	few	TRBV6-6	TRBJ2-7	CASTLGLGDYEQYF	TGTGCCAGCACCCTGGGACTAGGGGACTACGAGCAGTACTTC
-	once	TRBV5-1	TRBJ1-2	CASSHLRQNYGYTF	TGCGCCAGCAGCCATCTTAGACAGAACTATGGCTACACCTTC
-	-	TRBV5-6	TRBJ2-5	CASSLVGRGIQETQYF	TGTGCCAGCAGCTTGGTGGGCAGGGGAATACAAGAGACCCAGTACTTC
TRBD2	-	TRBV13	TRBJ2-1	CASSQTGGINEQFF	TGTGCCAGCAGCCAGACCGGGGGGATCAATGAGCAGTTCTTC
TRBD1	few	TRBV10-3	TRBJ1-2	CAISGTGDQHGYTF	TGTGCCATCAGTGGGACAGGGGATCAACATGGCTACACCTTC
TRBD1	-	TRBV19	TRBJ2-2	CASSTFGQGNTGELFF	TGTGCCAGTAGTACCTTTGGACAGGGGAACACCGGGGAGCTGTTTTTT
-	-	TRBV6-1	TRBJ1-2	CASSVTVGANYGYTF	TGTGCCAGCAGCGTAACCGTCGGGGCTAACTATGGCTACACCTTC